The 18 T cell receptor beta chains below all came from one sample that was sequenced in a study of long-term antiretroviral therapy in people with HIV. They ran version v3.0 of the immunoSEQ assay at survey level. Only in-frame clones appear in the TCRdb table, and some are missing; sequencing was by immunoSEQ multiplex PCR. This sample has 40,000 to 60,000 clones, with roughly four fifths found just once. This specimen was unsorted PBMCs, taken 0.8 years after starting antiretroviral therapy. Receptors were obtained from a woman under 30 with HIV.

The J gene is TRBJ2-1, the V gene TRBV7-2, with TRBD2 matching 7 bases. J lost 7 bases, V lost 3 bases, and 12 bases had no gene match. The CDR3 runs to 16 residues. Looked up from germline, CDR1 is SGHTA and CDR2 is FQGNSA. The DNA for the CDR3 is TGTGCCAGCAGCTTTATTCCCGCGGGAGTTGGGAATGAGCAGTTCTTC. This gives the protein CASSFIPAGVGNEQFF.

For the CDR3, the DNA is TGTGCCAGCTCAAGGACAGGACCTACCTACGAGCAGTACTTC. This gives the protein CASSRTGPTYEQYF. This chain joins TRBV19 and TRBJ2-7; 7 bases align to TRBD1. The germline V gene has CDR1 LNHDA and CDR2 SQIVND (reference sequence). This CDR3 is 14 amino acids long. V trimming: 9 bases; J trimming: 2 bases; junction bases outside the gene matches: 10.

A note on this clone: The same CDR3 also results from other DNA sequences found in this sample. In DNA form, the CDR3 reads TGTGCCAGCAGTTTTCGGGGGCGGAACACTGAAGCTTTCTTT. The encoded protein is CASSFRGRNTEAFF. The V gene is TRBV28, the J gene TRBJ1-1, with D tentatively TRBD1 (6 bases). Trimming shortened V by 3 bases and J by 1 base, and 9 bases separated the two germline ends. The germline gives CDR1 MDHEN, CDR2 SYDVKM. The CDR3 is 14 residues long.

The rearrangement uses TRBV7-2 and TRBJ1-5; no definite D call. Germline V CDR1 and CDR2: SGHTA, FQGNSA. V was pared by 4 bases and J by 6 bases, with 10 bases between. The CDR3 has 13 amino acids. CDR3 sequence reads: CASSSRGGQPQHF. The CDR3 nucleotides read TGTGCCAGCAGCTCCCGAGGAGGTCAGCCCCAGCATTTT.

The chain recombines TRBV6-1 with TRBJ2-1, with D perhaps matching TRBD2 (5 bases). CDR1 and CDR2 (germline): MNHNS, SASEGT. The CDR3 totals 11 residues. V lost 8 bases to trimming and J lost 6 bases, with 8 bases between them. Here the CDR3 DNA reads TGTGCCAGCGATGGGAGCAATGAGCAGTTCTTC. It specifies CASDGSNEQFF.

The chain couples TRBV7-9 to TRBJ1-4; 8 bases fit TRBD1. CDR3 length: 14 residues. V dropped 3 bases and J dropped 7; count of bases not matched to a gene: 4. Germline CDR1 reads SEHNR; CDR2 reads FQNEAQ (reference sequence). The CDR3 region is CASSFRQGREKLFF. In nucleotides, the CDR3 is TGTGCCAGCAGCTTCAGACAGGGGCGTGAAAAACTGTTTTTT.

CDR3 coding DNA: TGTGCCAGCAGCTTGGTCCAGCGGACCTACGAGCAGTACTTC. It encodes CASSLVQRTYEQYF. The V and J genes are TRBV5-6 and TRBJ2-7; tentatively, D is TRBD2 (5 bases). This CDR3 has 14 amino acids. Trimming left V 0 bases short and J 2 bases short, with 9 bases between. The germline V gene has CDR1 SGHDT and CDR2 YYEEEE.

This chain links TRBV7-2 with TRBJ2-5; 8 positions agree with TRBD1. The CDR3 has 16 amino acids. Per the germline V gene, CDR1 is SGHTA and CDR2 is FQGNSA. V gave up 1 base and J gave up 4 bases; unmatched junction bases: 8. The CDR3 nucleotides are TGTGCCAGCAGCTTAGACTGGGCAGGGGGCTTAGAGACCCAGTACTTC. Residues: CASSLDWAGGLETQYF.

The chain couples TRBV7-3 to TRBJ2-2, with D tentatively TRBD2 (6 bases). This CDR3 is built from 15 residues. Germline CDR1 and CDR2: SGHTA and FQGTGA. Trimming took 5 bases from V and 1 from J, leaving 11 bases between them. The CDR3 spells CASSLMGGNTGELFF. CDR3 nucleotides: TGTGCCAGCAGCCTTATGGGGGGGAACACCGGGGAGCTGTTTTTT.

The chain recombines TRBV6-1 with TRBJ2-7; D might be TRBD2 (7 bases). Per germline, CDR1 MNHNS and CDR2 SASEGT. V lost 7 bases and J 5 bases, leaving 15 bases between the germline ends. The CDR3 has 13 amino acids. The CDR3 reads CASKGGGSDEQYF. The CDR3 nucleotides are TGTGCCAGCAAGGGGGGGGGATCGGACGAGCAGTACTTC.

CDR3 sequence: CASSVGGTAPYEQYF. DNA of the CDR3: TGTGCCAGCAGCGTGGGCGGGACCGCCCCCTACGAGCAGTACTTC. The V and J genes are TRBV9 and TRBJ2-7; a possible D gene is TRBD2 (6 bases). V was cut by 2 bases and J by 2 bases, with 14 bases left in between. The germline V gene has CDR1 SGDLS and CDR2 YYNGEE. The CDR3 spans 15 residues.

The chain couples TRBV9 to TRBJ1-1; TRBD1 might be the D (5 bases). This CDR3 comprises 15 residues. Trimming shortened V by 3 bases and J by 6 bases, and 18 bases separated the two germline ends. The germline V gene has CDR1 SGDLS and CDR2 YYNGEE. As DNA, the CDR3 is TGTGCCAGCAGCGAATACACGGGGGTAGACGCTGAAGCTTTCTTT. This sequence encodes CASSEYTGVDAEAFF.

V gene TRBV14 combines with J gene TRBJ1-3, with D unresolved. Germline CDR1 is SGHDN and CDR2 is FVKESK. V was shortened by 4 bases and J by 4 bases, with 11 bases between the two germline ends. This CDR3 is built from 14 residues. The CDR3 region is CASSLALQGNTIYF. The DNA for the CDR3 is TGTGCCAGCAGCCTCGCACTCCAAGGAAACACCATATATTTT. The complete variable domain, with remaining parts taken from reference TRBV14 and TRBJ1-3, reads EAGVTQFPSHSVIEKGQTVTLRCDPISGHDNLYWYRRVMGKEIKFLLHFVKESKQDESGMPNNRFLAERTGGTYSTLKVQPAELEDSGVYFCASSLALQGNTIYFGEGSWLTVV.

The chain recombines TRBV27 with TRBJ1-2, with a possible D match to TRBD1 (5 bases). From germline, CDR1 is MNHEY and CDR2 SMNVEV (reference sequence). Trimming shortened V by 7 bases and J by 3 bases, and 21 bases separated the two germline ends. The CDR3 has 16 residues. The CDR3 sequence is CASIGQSDSGYYGYTF. The CDR3 nucleotides are TGTGCCAGCATCGGACAATCCGACTCGGGTTACTATGGCTACACCTTC.

The gene calls are TRBV28 and TRBJ2-7, with D possibly matching TRBD1 (5 bases). V was shortened by 0 bases and J by 6 bases, with 12 bases between the two germline ends. Germline values: CDR1 MDHEN, CDR2 SYDVKM. The CDR3 has 14 residues. For the CDR3, the DNA is TGTGCCAGCAGTTTATGGAGTGGGGCCGGCGAGCAGTACTTC. It encodes CASSLWSGAGEQYF.

The J gene is TRBJ2-7, the V gene TRBV28, with 9 bases fitting TRBD1. The V and J ends lost 5 bases and 8 bases, in that order; junction bases with no gene match: 13. The CDR3 loop spans 15 amino acids. Germline V CDR1 and CDR2: MDHEN, SYDVKM. CDR3 DNA sequence: TGTGCCAGCAGTCCCCTCGGGACAGGGCCCTTCAAGCAGTACTTC. This codes for CASSPLGTGPFKQYF.

CDR3 bases: TGTGCCAGCAGTTTATTAGCAGGGGCGGGAGAGACCCAGTACTTC. Translating gives CASSLLAGAGETQYF. The V gene is TRBV27, the J gene TRBJ2-5; weak D call: TRBD1 (6 bases). The V gene lost 1 base and the J gene lost 4 bases, with 13 bases spanning the gap. Germline V lookup: CDR1 MNHEY, CDR2 SMNVEV (reference sequence). The length of the CDR3 is 15 residues.

The J gene is TRBJ1-5, the V gene TRBV4-1, with D hard to call. Trimming removed 0 bases from V and 4 bases from J, with 7 bases in between. Per germline, CDR1 MGHRA and CDR2 YSYEKL. This CDR3 is built from 14 residues. The CDR3 DNA reads TGCGCCAGCAGCCAAGATCCGGTTAATCAGCCCCAGCATTTT. Encoded protein: CASSQDPVNQPQHF.